This T cell receptor (beta chain) was documented in a study of blood T cell repertoires in COVID-19. Study-wide background: Both acute and convalescent COVID-19 samples were obtained from the United States, Italy and Spain. Nucleic acid was either cDNA or gDNA, and it came from T cells, B-cell-depleted T cells, or PBMCs.

With 6 bases removed from V and 4 bases from J, the gap between germline ends came to 18 bases. CDR3 length equals 15 residues. Germline loops: CDR1 MDHEN, CDR2 SYDVKM. The sample holds a few counts of this clone. How the authors handled the data: Estimation of nucleated cell counts relied on the amplification of reference gene primers. Clones were sequenced by immunoSEQ multiplex PCR, and TCRdb holds only the in-frame ones, with some missing. V and J calls plus clone size are reproduced from that table; the DNA served to infer D and trimming. The sample shows about 74,000 clones, about 80% of them seen only once.

The chain combines TRBV28 with TRBJ1-2; D call uncertain. The receptor comes from a human donor in a cohort sampled during active COVID-19. Material: peripheral blood. The CDR3 reads CASSPLDSISYGYTF. In nucleotides, the CDR3 is TGTGCCAGCAGCCCCCTGGACTCTATTTCCTATGGCTACACCTTC.